Below are 2 T cell receptor beta chains sequenced from a single sample in a study of blood T cell repertoires in COVID-19. Sequencing was performed with immunoSEQ multiplex PCR; in TCRdb, only in-frame clones are kept and a portion is missing. This sample has about 260,000 clones; about 87% occur once, and the top ten carry over 1.2%. Sequences were obtained from peripheral blood. All receptors come from a woman between 40 and 50 years old who had recovered from COVID-19.

V usage is TRBV4-2 and J usage is TRBJ2-7; D perhaps matches TRBD1 (6 bases). In germline, CDR1 is LGHNA, CDR2 YNFKEQ. This CDR3 has 16 amino acids. The V gene lost 4 bases and the J gene lost 4 bases, with 20 bases spanning the gap. The CDR3 nucleotides are TGTGCCAGCAGCCGTCGACAGGCCGCAGCAATTTACGAGCAGTACTTC. Amino acid sequence: CASSRRQAAAIYEQYF.

The genes are TRBV5-5 and TRBJ2-7; tentative D call: TRBD1 (6 bases). V dropped 2 bases and J dropped 6 bases, with 15 bases sitting between them. The CDR3 is 14 residues long. Germline CDR1 reads SGHKS; CDR2 reads YYEKEE (reference sequence). CDR3 in DNA: TGTGCCAGCAGCTTCCAGGGACATTACGCCGAGCAGTACTTC. Protein sequence: CASSFQGHYAEQYF.